The source of this T cell receptor beta chain is a study of OX40 agonist ivuxolimab in advanced cancers. Generated by immunoSEQ multiplex PCR, the TCRdb table keeps only in-frame clones and is missing some. The sample lists around 67,000 clones, about four fifths occurring once. The germline gives CDR1 WSHSY, CDR2 SAAADI. Trimming removed 4 bases from V and 5 bases from J; junction bases left unmatched: 5. The CDR3 runs 15 residues. This clone came up many times. The TCR was taken from an adult with an advanced solid tumor such as melanoma, head and neck, liver or kidney cancer. This material consisted of CD4+ or CD8+ T cells sorted from blood, taken in a trial of the OX40 agonist ivuxolimab. This chain links TRBV10-2 with TRBJ1-5, with TRBD1 matching 10 bases. The CDR3 protein is CASSATDRGYQPQHF. Written as DNA, the CDR3 is TGCGCCAGCAGTGCGACGGACAGGGGGTATCAGCCCCAGCATTTT.